The 30 T cell receptor beta chains in this list originate from one sample, sequenced in a study of blood T cell repertoires in COVID-19. Measured with immunoSEQ multiplex PCR; TCRdb has only the in-frame clones, and not every one. This sample has about 160,000 clones, with around 86% found just once. What was sequenced was peripheral blood. The receptors were sampled from a man between 65 and 85 years old with acute or convalescent COVID-19.

A few counts support this clone. The chain combines TRBV19 with TRBJ2-2, with TRBD1 matching 8 bases. Unmatched junction bases numbered 5, after V lost 7 bases and J lost 1 base. Germline assignment: CDR1 LNHDA and CDR2 SQIVND (reference sequence). The CDR3 sequence is 15 residues long. The CDR3 DNA reads TGTGCCAGTAACCTCGGGACAGGGAACACCGGGGAGCTGTTTTTT. Translation gives CASNLGTGNTGELFF.

The chain is built from TRBV9 and TRBJ2-7; 10 nucleotides match TRBD2. V lost 5 bases to trimming and J lost 0 bases; unmatched junction nucleotides: 5. Germline V gene data show CDR1 as SGDLS and CDR2 as YYNGEE. The CDR3 loop spans 15 amino acids. The CDR3 region has the DNA TGTGCCAGCAGTGCCTCTAGCGGGAGCTCCTACGAGCAGTACTTC. Its translation: CASSASSGSSYEQYF.

The chain joins TRBV6-5 to TRBJ2-7; 9 bases map to TRBD1. Germline V CDR1 and CDR2: MNHEY, SVGAGI. With 6 bases clipped from V and 2 bases from J, the junction kept 8 bases outside the gene matches. The CDR3 length is 15 residues. DNA of the CDR3: TGTGCCAGCAGGCTAAACCGGGACAGGGCCTACGAGCAGTACTTC. Residues: CASRLNRDRAYEQYF.

The chain links TRBV19 to TRBJ1-1; 10 nucleotides match TRBD1. The V gene end was trimmed by 7 bases and the J gene end by 5 bases; junction bases not matched to a gene: 10. The CDR3 length is 15 residues. The V gene's germline CDR1 is LNHDA and CDR2 SQIVND (reference sequence). The CDR3 DNA reads as TGTGCCAGTACCTCCGGGACAGGGGTTTGGACTGAAGCTTTCTTT. Translated, it gives CASTSGTGVWTEAFF.

DNA of the CDR3: TGTGCCATCAGAGGGACAGGTGAAAAACTGTTTTTT. Its translation: CAIRGTGEKLFF. V usage is TRBV10-3 and J usage is TRBJ1-4, with 8 bases aligning to TRBD1. The germline CDR1 and CDR2 sequences are ENHRY and SYGVKD. J was trimmed by 7 bases and V by 6 bases; bases with no gene match: 1. CDR3 size: 12 residues.

The V call is TRBV4-1, the J call TRBJ1-1, with D maybe TRBD1 (5 bases). Germline V gives CDR1 MGHRA, CDR2 YSYEKL. The CDR3 loop spans 15 amino acids. V was clipped by 1 base and J by 3 bases, with 12 bases between them. The DNA of the CDR3 is TGCGCCAGCAGCCAAGGGGACTCCCGTGACACTGAAGCTTTCTTT. This encodes CASSQGDSRDTEAFF.

The chain joins TRBV28 to TRBJ2-6, with D maybe TRBD2 (5 bases). The CDR3 spans 15 residues. Trimming took off 3 bases at V and 0 bases at J, with 6 bases between the two ends. CDR1 is MDHEN and CDR2 is SYDVKM in the germline V gene. The CDR3 spells CASSFGSSGANVLTF. The CDR3 DNA follows: TGTGCCAGCAGTTTTGGGAGCTCTGGGGCCAACGTCCTGACTTTC. Using reference TRBV28 and TRBJ2-6 for the parts outside the CDR3, the full variable domain is DVKVTQSSRYLVKRTGEKVFLECVQDMDHENMFWYRQDPGLGLRLIYFSYDVKMKEKGDIPEGYSVSREKKERFSLILESASTNQTSMYLCASSFGSSGANVLTFGAGSRLTVL.

The chain recombines TRBV19 with TRBJ2-4; D unclear. There are 13 residues in the CDR3. V gave up 3 bases and J gave up 8 bases, with 11 bases separating them. Germline V lookup: CDR1 LNHDA, CDR2 SQIVND (reference sequence). The CDR3 here is CASSIRVRDIQYF. The DNA of the CDR3 is TGTGCCAGTAGTATCCGGGTGCGAGACATTCAGTACTTC.

This clone was seen a few times. The CDR3 nucleotides read TGTGCCAGCAGCGCGGAAGAGACCCAGTACTTC. This gives the protein CASSAEETQYF. The chain links TRBV9 to TRBJ2-5; D is ambiguous. The CDR3 spans 11 residues. V was shortened by 3 bases and J by 3 bases, with 3 bases between the two germline ends. Looked up from germline, CDR1 is SGDLS and CDR2 is YYNGEE.

The rearrangement uses TRBV6-6 and TRBJ1-1; a possible D gene is TRBD1 (6 bases). Trimming cost V 3 bases and J 0 bases, with 14 bases left between them. The CDR3 contains 16 residues. CDR1 is MNHNY, CDR2 SVGAGI, per germline (reference sequence). The CDR3 DNA is TGTGCCAGCAGTTATGGTCAGGGGTTCATGAACACTGAAGCTTTCTTT. It is translated as CASSYGQGFMNTEAFF.

The V call is TRBV6-5, the J call TRBJ1-4; tentatively, D is TRBD1 (5 bases). Looked up from germline, CDR1 is MNHEY and CDR2 is SVGAGI. V lost 0 bases and J lost 10, with 9 bases in between. The CDR3 runs 13 residues. The CDR3 sequence: CASSYSTAGKLFF. The CDR3 nucleotides read TGTGCCAGCAGTTACTCGACAGCGGGAAAACTGTTTTTT.

This clone was recorded only once. The chain joins TRBV4-1 to TRBJ1-1; D remains ambiguous. This CDR3 has 15 amino acids. Trimming removed 2 bases from V and 0 bases from J, with 10 bases in between. The germline V gene has CDR1 MGHRA and CDR2 YSYEKL. The chain's CDR3 is CASSQNPGMNTEAFF. The CDR3 DNA follows: TGCGCCAGCAGCCAAAATCCGGGGATGAACACTGAAGCTTTCTTT.

The rearrangement joins TRBV9 to TRBJ2-1; D is unresolved. V shed 0 bases and J shed 0 bases, with 7 bases lying between them. This CDR3 contains 15 residues. Germline loops: CDR1 SGDLS, CDR2 YYNGEE. Here the CDR3 DNA reads TGTGCCAGCAGCGTAGAGGAGAGCTCCTACAATGAGCAGTTCTTC. Its translation: CASSVEESSYNEQFF.

This clone has a handful of counts. Other DNA sequences of this sample code for an identical CDR3. The genes are TRBV29-1 and TRBJ1-5, with D perhaps matching TRBD1 (6 bases). Between the trimmed V and J ends, which lost 3 bases and 3 bases, there was a span of 9 bases. CDR1 and CDR2 from the germline V gene are SQVTM and ANQGSEA. The CDR3 is made up of 13 amino acids. The CDR3 sequence: CSVDQGPNQPQHF. CDR3 sequence (DNA): TGCAGCGTTGATCAGGGGCCCAATCAGCCCCAGCATTTT.

The chain has TRBV5-4 and TRBJ1-6; D possibly corresponds to TRBD1 (6 bases). Germline V gene lookup returns CDR1 SGHNT and CDR2 YYREEE (reference sequence). CDR3 length equals 17 residues. V shed 1 base and J shed 3 bases, with 14 bases lying between them. The CDR3 here is CASSLRQAFHYNSPLHF. CDR3 bases: TGTGCCAGCAGCTTGAGACAGGCCTTTCACTATAATTCACCCCTCCACTTT. The variable domain in full, completed from reference TRBV5-4 and TRBJ1-6, reads ETGVTQSPTHLIKTRGQQVTLRCSSQSGHNTVSWYQQALGQGPQFIFQYYREEENGRGNFPPRFSGLQFPNYSSELNVNALELDDSALYLCASSLRQAFHYNSPLHFGNGTRLTVT.

V is TRBV12-3 or TRBV12-4 and J is TRBJ1-4; no reliable D call. CDR3 length: 13 residues. Trimming stripped 5 bases from V and 7 bases from J, with 11 bases between. CDR3: CASSSSVGEKLFF. The CDR3, as DNA: TGTGCCAGCAGTAGCTCGGTTGGTGAAAAACTGTTTTTT.

The chain couples TRBV5-1 to TRBJ2-5; 10 nucleotides agree with TRBD2. This CDR3 comprises 16 residues. The germline gives CDR1 SGHRS, CDR2 YFSETQ. J gave up 1 base and V 3 bases, and 6 bases lay outside the gene matches. The DNA for the CDR3 is TGCGCCAGCAGCTCGGGACTAGCGAGAGCCCAAGAGACCCAGTACTTC. The encoded protein is CASSSGLARAQETQYF. The entire variable domain, with the rest obtained from reference TRBV5-1 and TRBJ2-5, is as follows: KAGVTQTPRYLIKTRGQQVTLSCSPISGHRSVSWYQQTPGQGLQFLFEYFSETQRNKGNFPGRFSGRQFSNSRSEMNVSTLELGDSALYLCASSSGLARAQETQYFGPGTRLLVL.

The V call is TRBV3-1 (or the pseudogene TRBV3-2), the J call TRBJ2-7, with 9 bases that match TRBD1. Germline V CDR1 and CDR2: LGHDT, YNNKEL (reference sequence). J was trimmed by 3 bases and V by 0 bases; bases with no gene match: 6. There are 16 residues in the CDR3. CDR3 DNA sequence: TGTGCCAGCAGCCAAGATCTTGTGACAGGGGGCTACGAGCAGTACTTC. It yields the protein CASSQDLVTGGYEQYF.

The rearrangement joins TRBV11-2 to TRBJ2-7; D call uncertain. Trimming stripped 0 bases from V and 5 bases from J, with 11 bases between. The CDR3 runs to 14 residues. Germline V lookup: CDR1 SGHAT, CDR2 FQNNGV. The CDR3 is CASSLDLDIDEQYF. Here the CDR3 DNA reads TGTGCCAGCAGCTTAGATTTAGATATCGACGAGCAGTACTTC. The variable domain in full, with the rest retrieved from reference TRBV11-2 and TRBJ2-7, is EAGVAQSPRYKIIEKRQSVAFWCNPISGHATLYWYQQILGQGPKLLIQFQNNGVVDDSQLPKDRFSAERLKGVDSTLKIQPAKLEDSAVYLCASSLDLDIDEQYFGPGTRLTVT.

The chain carries TRBV19 and TRBJ2-1; tentatively, D is TRBD1 (6 bases). Trimming pared 8 bases from V and 10 bases from J, leaving 15 bases between. The CDR3 runs 12 residues. Germline V gene lookup returns CDR1 LNHDA and CDR2 SQIVND (reference sequence). CDR3 bases: TGTGCCAGTGACGGACAGCGAGGAGAGCAGTTCTTC. It encodes CASDGQRGEQFF.

This clone was seen a handful of times. The genes are TRBV28 and TRBJ2-1; no clear D. Germline values: CDR1 MDHEN, CDR2 SYDVKM. Trimming pared 7 bases from V and 0 bases from J, leaving 13 bases between. There are 15 residues in the CDR3. The CDR3 bases are TGTGCCAGCACCGGCACACGGAGCTCCTACAATGAGCAGTTCTTC. Residues: CASTGTRSSYNEQFF.

V usage is TRBV10-3 and J usage is TRBJ2-7; 8 bases map to TRBD1. CDR1 is ENHRY, CDR2 SYGVKD, per germline. J lost 2 bases, V lost 4 bases, and 1 base had no gene match. CDR3 length: 13 residues. CDR3 sequence (DNA): TGTGCCATCAGTGGGACAGGGACCTACGAGCAGTACTTC. This codes for CAISGTGTYEQYF.

This clone was seen a few times. The chain combines TRBV4-1 with TRBJ1-3, with 7 bases aligning to TRBD1. The CDR3 is made up of 16 amino acids. Germline loops: CDR1 MGHRA, CDR2 YSYEKL. V was clipped by 4 bases and J by 4 bases; unmatched bases: 10. The CDR3 DNA follows: TGCGCCAGCAGCCGTGAACAGGGGTTGGGCGGAAACACCATATATTTT. This translates into CASSREQGLGGNTIYF.

V gene TRBV7-8 combines with J gene TRBJ2-7, with D possibly being TRBD1 (7 bases). V was pared by 5 bases and J by 6 bases, with 20 bases between. This CDR3 region has 15 residues. In germline, CDR1 is SGHVS, CDR2 FQNEAQ. For the CDR3, the DNA is TGTGCCAGCAGCCCCGCCCGACAGGGACTGGGCGAGCAGTACTTC. Translation: CASSPARQGLGEQYF.

The genes are TRBV25-1 and TRBJ1-4; D may be TRBD1 (5 bases). The ends were cut back, 3 bases at V and 8 bases at J, with 7 bases in the middle. Germline V CDR1 and CDR2: MGHDK, SYGVNS. The CDR3 has 12 residues. CDR3 DNA: TGTGCCAGCAGTGACCGGGGGGAAAAACTGTTTTTT. It codes for CASSDRGEKLFF.

V usage is TRBV5-5 and J usage is TRBJ2-2, with D possibly matching TRBD2 (5 bases). Trimming removed 7 bases from V and 2 bases from J, with 18 bases in between. Germline V CDR1 and CDR2: SGHKS, YYEKEE (reference sequence). The CDR3 spans 16 residues. In nucleotides, the CDR3 is TGTGCCAGCCGACCCTCTGGCGGGTTTAACACCGGGGAGCTGTTTTTT. Amino acids: CASRPSGGFNTGELFF.

J is TRBJ2-1 and V is TRBV6-6; a weak D match, TRBD2 (6 bases). The germline V gene has CDR1 MNHNY and CDR2 SVGAGI (reference sequence). V was shortened by 7 bases and J by 0 bases, with 16 bases between the two germline ends. The CDR3 is 16 amino acids. The CDR3 sequence is CASTLSGLSSYNEQFF. CDR3 bases: TGTGCCAGCACCCTTAGCGGCTTAAGCTCCTACAATGAGCAGTTCTTC.

The chain employs TRBV3-1 (or the pseudogene TRBV3-2) and TRBJ2-2; D may be TRBD1 (5 bases). This CDR3 is 16 amino acids long. V was pared by 0 bases and J by 7 bases, with 15 bases between. Germline CDR1 LGHDT, CDR2 YNNKEL (reference sequence). This CDR3 reads CASSQEDLGAGGELFF. CDR3 coding DNA: TGTGCCAGCAGCCAAGAGGATTTAGGGGCCGGCGGGGAGCTGTTTTTT.

The rearrangement joins TRBV27 to TRBJ2-2; the D gene is possibly TRBD2 (6 bases). The V end lost 4 bases, the J end lost 5 bases, and 17 bases lay between the germline ends. The CDR3 sequence is 16 residues long. Germline V lookup: CDR1 MNHEY, CDR2 SMNVEV (reference sequence). The CDR3 nucleotides read TGTGCCAGCAGTTCGACACCGGGACTTCCAACCGGGGAGCTGTTTTTT. Translating it yields CASSSTPGLPTGELFF.

The gene calls are TRBV7-8 and TRBJ2-2; TRBD1 matches 7 bases. J lost 6 bases, V lost 1 base, and 2 bases had no gene match. The CDR3 loop spans 14 amino acids. Germline V gene lookup returns CDR1 SGHVS and CDR2 FQNEAQ. CDR3 loop: CASSLVQGPGELFF. The DNA of the CDR3 is TGTGCCAGCAGCTTAGTACAGGGGCCCGGGGAGCTGTTTTTT.